This TCR beta chain was captured in a study of blood T cells in healthy people across ages. Overall study: About one barcoded beta molecule per two T cells was the capture yield of template switching.

A sample-barcoded 5' primer and a J-beta primer mix were used in a second PCR of roughly 7 to 11 cycles. TCRdb fed the 5' RACE reads into MiXCR, producing one record per CDR3 protein. The sample lists roughly 1.6 million distinct CDR3 sequences, approximately 32% seen once, with about 10% in the top ten. Losses at the gene ends were 6 bases for V and 0 bases for J; bases not matched to a gene: 8. This CDR3 has 16 residues. Per the germline V gene, CDR1 is MNHNY and CDR2 is SVGAGI (reference sequence). The TCR sequence derives from a woman in her twenties or thirties in good health. The chain employs TRBV6-6 and TRBJ2-7; 10 bases align to TRBD1. Sequencing was done on a sample of blood. This CDR3 is CASSKTTGGSSYEQYF. The CDR3 coding sequence is TGTGCCAGCAGCAAAACGACAGGGGGCAGCTCCTACGAGCAGTACTTC.